The rows below give T cell receptor beta chains drawn from one sample of a study of blood T cells in healthy people across ages. TCRdb reanalysed the 5' RACE reads using MiXCR and keeps one entry per CDR3 protein. The table shows about 1,500,000 distinct CDR3 sequences, with roughly 30% occurring only once. The specimen was blood. The receptor set was obtained from a woman aged 30 to 39 in good health. Each CDR3 is given with its conserved first and last residue. A D gene is named only where the DNA matches it firmly. Where a row states a size, it is once, few, many or the class of an expanded clone; other rows omit it.

NA | 12 | TRBJ2-5 | TRBV5-1 | NA | TGCGCCAGCAGTCCCGAGTGGGAGACCCAGTACTTC | CASSPEWETQYF
TRBD2 | 15 | TRBJ2-7 | TRBV7-2 | many | TGTGCCAGCAGCTTAGCACTAGCGGGAGCGGGCGAGCAGTACTTC | CASSLALAGAGEQYF
NA | 11 | TRBJ2-1 | TRBV28 | NA | TGTGCCAGCAGCTACCGGGACAAGCAGTTCTTC | CASSYRDKQFF
NA | 12 | TRBJ2-1 | TRBV20-1 | many | TGCAGTGCTAGTAAGGGATACGATGAGCAGTTCTTC | CSASKGYDEQFF
NA | 15 | TRBJ2-7 | TRBV4-3 | NA | TGCGCCAGCAGCCAAGAAAACTCTGGCTTATACGAGCAGTACTTC | CASSQENSGLYEQYF
NA | 15 | TRBJ1-1 | TRBV28 | NA | TGTGCCAGCAGCCCGCAGGGAGGGGTGAACACTGAAGCTTTCTTT | CASSPQGGVNTEAFF
NA | 14 | TRBJ2-7 | TRBV6-5 | many | TGTGCCAGCAGTTCCCCGGGAAACACCTACGAGCAGTACTTC | CASSSPGNTYEQYF
NA | 13 | TRBJ2-7 | TRBV30 | once | TGTGCCTGGAGTTGGGGGCAGTACTACGAGCAGTACTTC | CAWSWGQYYEQYF
NA | 15 | TRBJ1-3 | TRBV6-4 | NA | TGTGCCAGCAGGAACAGACGGGGATCTGGAAACACCATATATTTT | CASRNRRGSGNTIYF
NA | 15 | TRBJ2-4 | TRBV4-1 | many | TGCGCCAGCAGCCAGGACTTTCTTACCAAAAACATTCAGTACTTC | CASSQDFLTKNIQYF
TRBD2 | 19 | TRBJ2-1 | TRBV20-1 | NA | TGCAGTGCTAGAGATCCGGGACTAGCGGGGGTAAGCTCCTACAATGAGCAGTTCTTC | CSARDPGLAGVSSYNEQFF
NA | 12 | TRBJ2-7 | TRBV2 | NA | TGTGCCAGTAGTAGAGGGGGAATCGAGCAGTACTTC | CASSRGGIEQYF
TRBD2 | 13 | TRBJ2-7 | TRBV24-1 | many | TGTGCCACCATGCTAGCGGGAGACGACGAGCAGTACTTC | CATMLAGDDEQYF
NA | 13 | TRBJ1-5 | TRBV27 | few | TGTGCCAGCAGTTCAAGGGTGAATCAGCCCCAGCATTTT | CASSSRVNQPQHF
NA | 12 | TRBJ1-6 | TRBV30 | few | TGTGCCTGGAACAACCTCGGCGGTCCCCTCCACTTT | CAWNNLGGPLHF
TRBD2 | 17 | TRBJ2-1 | TRBV9 | many | TGTGCCAGCAGCGTACTAGCGGGGGGGGGCTCCTACAATGAGCAGTTCTTC | CASSVLAGGGSYNEQFF
NA | 13 | TRBJ1-5 | TRBV20-1 | NA | TGCAGTGCTAGAGAGGGCGCCCGGCGGCCCCAGCATTTT | CSAREGARRPQHF
TRBD1 | 16 | TRBJ1-5 | TRBV2 | few | TGTGCCAGCAGTCAAAGCGGGACAGGGGAAGGTCAGCCCCAGCATTTT | CASSQSGTGEGQPQHF
NA | 12 | TRBJ1-1 | TRBV7-2 | few | TGTGCCAGCAGCTGGGTCAGTGCTGAAGCTTTCTTT | CASSWVSAEAFF
NA | 14 | TRBJ2-7 | TRBV3-1 | many | TGTGCCAGCAGCCTTAAGGGGGGACGATACGAGCAGTACTTC | CASSLKGGRYEQYF
NA | 16 | TRBJ2-6 | TRBV28 | few | TGTGCCAGCAGCCGAACTGACAGCTCTGGGGCCAACGTCCTGACTTTC | CASSRTDSSGANVLTF
NA | 12 | TRBJ2-7 | TRBV7-2 | few | TGTGCCAGCAGCTTCGTGTACTACGAGCAGTACTTC | CASSFVYYEQYF
TRBD2 | 15 | TRBJ2-1 | TRBV10-2 | few | TGCGCCAGCACCTATAGCGGGAGCTCCTACAATGAGCAGTTCTTC | CASTYSGSSYNEQFF
NA | 14 | TRBJ2-5 | TRBV10-3 | NA | TGTGCCATCAGTGAGTCGTACGACCAAGAGACCCAGTACTTC | CAISESYDQETQYF
NA | 14 | TRBJ2-5 | TRBV4-1 | NA | TGCGCCAGCAGCAGCGGGATGAGGGGGGAGACCCAGTACTTC | CASSSGMRGETQYF
TRBD1 | 18 | TRBJ2-3 | TRBV5-1 | NA | TGCGCCAGCAGCTTGAGGCCGCTCGAACAGGGGAGCACAGATACGCAGTATTTT | CASSLRPLEQGSTDTQYF
NA | 14 | TRBJ1-2 | TRBV4-2 | many | TGTGCCAGCAGCCAAGAGGGAGGGGAGTATGGCTACACCTTC | CASSQEGGEYGYTF
NA | 14 | TRBJ2-5 | TRBV7-2 | few | TGTGCCAGCAGCTTAGAGTACTACCAAGAGACCCAGTACTTC | CASSLEYYQETQYF
NA | 16 | TRBJ2-7 | TRBV21-1 | once | TGTGCCAGCAGCAAATTTGTCTTAGCAAGTTCCTACGAGCGGTACTTC | CASSKFVLASSYERYF
NA | 15 | TRBJ2-7 | TRBV28 | few | TGTGCCAGCAGCTTAGGCAGCCGCAGGTTGTACGAGCAGTACTTC | CASSLGSRRLYEQYF
NA | 17 | TRBJ2-3 | TRBV5-1 | NA | TGCGCCAGCAGCTTCACGATCGGGGGAACTGCCACAGATACACAGTATTTT | CASSFTIGGTATDTQYF
TRBD2 | 22 | TRBJ2-1 | TRBV19 | NA | TGTGCCAGTAGTATATGGGACAGCGCCCACCTGGCTAGCGGGAGGGTCAGGTATGAGCAGTTCTTC | CASSIWDSAHLASGRVRYEQFF